A selection of T cell receptor beta chains follows, all from one sample in a study of blood T cells in healthy people across ages. TCRdb reprocessed the 5' RACE reads via MiXCR and lists one record per CDR3 protein. The table lists hundreds of thousands of distinct CDR3 sequences, 32% of them singletons, with 15% in the top ten. The sample comprised blood. The receptors shown here come from an elderly woman in good health. Each CDR3 is given with its conserved first and last residue. The order of the fields is J gene, clone size, D gene, V gene, CDR3 DNA, CDR3 protein. The D gene is left open where the match is weak. Size is omitted from some rows. Given values are once, few, many or a class for expanded clones.

>TRBJ2-7|few|-|TRBV20-1
TGCAGTGCTAGTATGGCTAGCAGAACCTACGAGCAGTACTTC
CSASMASRTYEQYF
>TRBJ2-1|many|TRBD1|TRBV7-3
TGTGCCAGCAGCTGGGACAGTTCCTACAATGAGCAGTTCTTC
CASSWDSSYNEQFF
>TRBJ2-2|many|TRBD1|TRBV2
TGTGCCAGCAGTCTTACAGGGGGCACGCGCACCGGGGAGCTGTTTTTT
CASSLTGGTRTGELFF
>TRBJ2-7|many|-|TRBV7-8
TGTGCCAGCAGCCCCACGGGCGGGGTCGTTGGCGAGCAGTACTTC
CASSPTGGVVGEQYF
>TRBJ1-1|-|-|TRBV30
TGTGCCTGGAGTGAAGGGGGTGCCCATATGAACACTGAAGCTTTCTTT
CAWSEGGAHMNTEAFF
>TRBJ2-2|many|-|TRBV7-9
TGTGCCAGCAGCGGAACCAGGGGAACCGGGGAGCTGTTTTTT
CASSGTRGTGELFF
>TRBJ2-7|many|-|TRBV20-1
TGCAGTGCTAGAGCGGGCACCAGCTCCTACGAGCAGTACTTC
CSARAGTSSYEQYF
>TRBJ1-2|medium-sized|-|TRBV5-1
TGCGCCAGCAGCTTGATGTCAGAGGTGGCGTCCTATGGCTACACCTTC
CASSLMSEVASYGYTF
>TRBJ2-5|many|TRBD1|TRBV7-9
TGTGCCAGCAGCTCCCCAGACAGGGGTGAGACCCAGTACTTC
CASSSPDRGETQYF
>TRBJ2-2|-|-|TRBV20-1
TGCAGTGCTAGAGAAGGTTGGGAGCTGTTTTTT
CSAREGWELFF
>TRBJ2-1|-|-|TRBV5-6
TGTGCCAGCAGCTTGAAGGGTTATTGGGTGCCGTTCTTC
CASSLKGYWVPFF
>TRBJ2-7|-|-|TRBV15
TGTGCCACCAGCAGAGAAGGGCAGACCTACAATGAGCAGTACTTC
CATSREGQTYNEQYF
>TRBJ2-5|many|TRBD1|TRBV12-3/TRBV12-4
TGTGCCAGCAGACTCGGGACAGGGGAGACCCAGTACTTC
CASRLGTGETQYF
>TRBJ1-5|many|-|TRBV27
TGTGCCAGCAGTGCGACAGGAACGTCGCTGGAGCCCCAGCATTTT
CASSATGTSLEPQHF
>TRBJ1-2|many|TRBD1|TRBV20-1
TGCAGTGCTACCGGGACAGACTATGGCTACACCTTC
CSATGTDYGYTF
>TRBJ1-5|-|-|TRBV20-1
TGCAGTGCCATGGAGTCCGGCAATCAGCCCCAGCATTTT
CSAMESGNQPQHF
>TRBJ1-1|-|TRBD1|TRBV20-1
TGCAGTGCTGGACAGGGGGCGAACACTGAAGCTTTCTTT
CSAGQGANTEAFF
>TRBJ2-7|once|-|TRBV7-2
TGTGCCAGCAGCTCTGCCCGCGAGCAGTACTTC
CASSSAREQYF
>TRBJ2-3|many|-|TRBV5-1
TGCGCCAGCAGCTTGGCCTCGGCAGGCCCCACAGATACGCAGTATTTT
CASSLASAGPTDTQYF
>TRBJ2-5|many|-|TRBV5-5
TGTGCCAGCAGCTTGGATCCCCTTCGGGAGACCCAGTACTTC
CASSLDPLRETQYF
>TRBJ2-4|-|-|TRBV11-2
TGTGCCAGCAGCCTCCCCGTTGCGGGCGGGGACGACAATGAGCAGTACTTC
CASSLPVAGGDDNEQYF
>TRBJ2-1|many|TRBD2|TRBV5-1
TGCGCCAGCAGCTTGGCAGCGGGGGGTTACAATGAGCAGTTCTTC
CASSLAAGGYNEQFF
>TRBJ1-1|-|-|TRBV28
TGTGCCAGCATTGCAACTGGTAGAGGCGGGCGGAACACTGAAGCTTTCTTT
CASIATGRGGRNTEAFF
>TRBJ2-2|few|TRBD2|TRBV9
TGTGCCAGCAGCGTAGCTCCCATTGGCCTGGGACTAGCGGGGGCCAGCACCGGGGAGCTGTTTTTT
CASSVAPIGLGLAGASTGELFF
>TRBJ2-1|-|-|TRBV10-3
TGTGCCATCAAGGGGCCTAGCAGTCGAAATGCCTACAATGAGCAGTTCTTC
CAIKGPSSRNAYNEQFF
>TRBJ2-7|many|TRBD2|TRBV12-3/TRBV12-4
TGTGCCAGCAGCGGCACGGGGGGGCCTTCACACTACGAGCAGTACTTC
CASSGTGGPSHYEQYF
>TRBJ2-7|many|-|TRBV6-1
TGTGCCAGCAGTGAGAGCCGTGCGGGAGAGCAGTACTTC
CASSESRAGEQYF
>TRBJ2-1|-|TRBD1|TRBV6-6
TGTGCCAGCAGTTCTTCTGACAGGGTACCGGGGCGTAATGAGCAGTTCTTC
CASSSSDRVPGRNEQFF